Below are 14 T cell receptor beta chains sequenced from a single sample in a study of cytomegalovirus exposure and HLA in healthy donors. PCR primers comprised 60 Vbeta and 13 Jbeta primers. Generated by immunoSEQ multiplex PCR, the TCRdb table keeps only in-frame clones and is missing some. In the table there are some 100,000 clones, 60% to 85% of which are singletons. Sequencing used PBMCs. Receptors originate from a female donor in good health and CMV-seronegative.

This chain connects TRBV15 to TRBJ2-7, with 9 bases matching TRBD1. V dropped 3 bases and J dropped 4; count of bases not matched to a gene: 7. This CDR3 spans 15 amino acids. The germline V gene encodes CDR1 LNHNV and CDR2 YYDKDF (reference sequence). CDR3 in amino acids: CATSRPDRGKYEQYF. The CDR3 nucleotides read TGTGCCACCAGCAGGCCGGACAGGGGAAAGTACGAGCAGTACTTC.

The rearrangement joins TRBV15 to TRBJ1-4, with D possibly matching TRBD1 (5 bases). CDR3 length: 15 residues. CDR1 and CDR2 (germline): LNHNV, YYDKDF (reference sequence). V dropped 5 bases and J dropped 5 bases, with 15 bases sitting between them. CDR3 coding DNA: TGTGCCACCAGCCCTGGCGACAGATTGAATGAAAAACTGTTTTTT. Protein sequence: CATSPGDRLNEKLFF.

The rearrangement joins TRBV7-8 to TRBJ2-1; 9 bases fit TRBD1. CDR1 is SGHVS, CDR2 FQNEAQ, per germline. The CDR3 covers 16 residues. J was trimmed by 2 bases and V by 5 bases; bases with no gene match: 7. As DNA, the CDR3 is TGTGCCAGCAGCCCACGGACAGGGGTAACCTACAATGAGCAGTTCTTC. This gives the protein CASSPRTGVTYNEQFF.

This chain uses TRBV15 with TRBJ2-2; 8 bases agree with TRBD1. This CDR3 has 18 amino acids. Germline CDR1 and CDR2: LNHNV and YYDKDF (reference sequence). V was clipped by 3 bases and J by 1 base; unmatched bases: 10. The CDR3 loop reads CATSSARDRGWNTGELFF. CDR3 nucleotide sequence: TGTGCCACCAGCAGTGCCCGTGACAGGGGCTGGAACACCGGGGAGCTGTTTTTT.

This rearrangement joins TRBV7-8 to TRBJ2-5, with TRBD2 matching over 7 bases. With V trimmed by 3 bases and J by 7 bases, 8 bases remained unmatched. CDR3 length: 14 residues. Germline CDR1 is SGHVS and CDR2 is FQNEAQ. The CDR3 region is CASSFSREAVTQYF. In nucleotides, the CDR3 is TGTGCCAGCAGCTTCAGCCGGGAGGCGGTGACCCAGTACTTC.

J is TRBJ1-6 and V is TRBV13, with 7 bases that match TRBD1. With 4 bases clipped from V and 7 bases from J, the junction kept 4 bases outside the gene matches. This CDR3 region has 14 residues. Germline V CDR1 and CDR2: PRHDT, FYEKMQ (reference sequence). This chain's CDR3 is CASSSWTGNSPLHF. CDR3 in DNA: TGTGCCAGCAGCTCCTGGACAGGCAATTCACCCCTCCACTTT.

V is TRBV19 and J is TRBJ1-4, with D perhaps TRBD1 (6 bases). The germline V and J ends were trimmed by 8 bases and 0 bases, with 16 bases remaining between them. This CDR3 has 16 residues. The germline V gene has CDR1 LNHDA and CDR2 SQIVND (reference sequence). The CDR3 sequence: CASRGATSATNEKLFF. The CDR3 DNA follows: TGTGCCAGTCGGGGGGCCACTAGTGCAACTAATGAAAAACTGTTTTTT.

This chain connects TRBV5-1 to TRBJ2-3; 11 nucleotides match TRBD1. The junction had 4 bases not matched to a gene; V was cut back by 4 bases and J by 0 bases. This CDR3 spans 16 amino acids. Germline V gene sequence: CDR1 SGHRS, CDR2 YFSETQ. The CDR3 loop is CASSSGTGGSTDTQYF. CDR3 DNA: TGCGCCAGCAGCAGTGGGACAGGGGGTAGCACAGATACGCAGTATTTT.

The rearrangement links TRBV30 to TRBJ2-4, with 9 bases lining up with TRBD2. Germline values: CDR1 GTSNPN, CDR2 SVGIG (reference sequence). After removal of 0 bases from V and 1 base from J, the junction contained 4 bases not matched to a gene. The CDR3 has 16 amino acids. In DNA form, the CDR3 reads TGTGCCTGGAGTGTAAACAGCGGGGGGGCCAAAAACATTCAGTACTTC. This gives the protein CAWSVNSGGAKNIQYF. The full variable domain, completed using reference TRBV30 and TRBJ2-4, is SQTIHQWPATLVQPVGSPLSLECTVEGTSNPNLYWYRQAAGRGLQLLFYSVGIGQISSEVPQNLSASRPQDRQFILSSKKLLLSDSGFYLCAWSVNSGGAKNIQYFGAGTRLSVL.

The rearrangement links TRBV5-1 to TRBJ2-7; TRBD1 aligns across 7 bases. CDR3 length: 13 residues. Germline trimming cut 4 bases from V and 6 bases from J; bases unmatched to any gene: 7. Per germline, CDR1 SGHRS and CDR2 YFSETQ. The CDR3 here is CASSIGTEVEQYF. In nucleotides, the CDR3 is TGCGCCAGCAGCATAGGGACAGAAGTCGAGCAGTACTTC.

This chain uses TRBV2 with TRBJ1-1; D is undetermined. The V end was cut by 3 bases, the J end by 5 bases, with 7 bases between. The CDR3 extends over 12 amino acids. Per germline, CDR1 SNHLY and CDR2 FYNNEI. The CDR3 nucleotides read TGTGCCAGCAGTGAGTTCCGGACTGAAGCTTTCTTT. It is translated as CASSEFRTEAFF.

This clone appeared a few times. This rearrangement joins TRBV6-1 to TRBJ1-4; 9 positions agree with TRBD1. V lost 4 bases, J lost 8 bases, and 5 bases stayed unmatched. The CDR3 extends over 14 amino acids. CDR1 and CDR2 (germline): MNHNS, SASEGT. The CDR3 region has the DNA TGTGCCAGCAGTGTAAACAGGGGGCCAGAAAAACTGTTTTTT. This codes for CASSVNRGPEKLFF.

The V call is TRBV5-1, the J call TRBJ2-5, with D possibly TRBD1 on 6 matching bases. The germline gives CDR1 SGHRS, CDR2 YFSETQ. V was trimmed by 4 bases and J by 1 base, leaving 11 bases between them. The CDR3 extends over 14 amino acids. Here the CDR3 reads CASSLQGIQETQYF. The CDR3 DNA sequence: TGCGCCAGCAGCCTACAGGGAATCCAAGAGACCCAGTACTTC.

The chain couples TRBV30 to TRBJ2-2, with 10 bases lining up with TRBD1. The CDR3 spans 15 residues. The ends lost 3 bases at V and 6 bases at J; junction bases unmatched: 7. Germline assignment: CDR1 GTSNPN and CDR2 SVGIG (reference sequence). The CDR3 reads CAWSPGTGVPGELFF. The DNA of the CDR3 is TGTGCCTGGAGCCCCGGGACAGGGGTTCCCGGGGAGCTGTTTTTT.